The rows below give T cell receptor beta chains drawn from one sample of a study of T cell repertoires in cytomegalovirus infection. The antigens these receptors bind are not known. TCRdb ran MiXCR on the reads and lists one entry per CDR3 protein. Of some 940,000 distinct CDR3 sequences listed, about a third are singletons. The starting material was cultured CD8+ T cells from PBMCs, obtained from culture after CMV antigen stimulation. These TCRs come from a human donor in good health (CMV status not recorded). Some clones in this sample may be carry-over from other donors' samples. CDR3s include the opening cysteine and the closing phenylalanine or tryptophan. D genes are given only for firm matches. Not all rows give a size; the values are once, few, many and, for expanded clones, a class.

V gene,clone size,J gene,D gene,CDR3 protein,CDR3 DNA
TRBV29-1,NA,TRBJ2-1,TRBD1,CSVDRFSYNEQFF,TGCAGCGTGGACAGGTTCTCCTACAATGAGCAGTTCTTC
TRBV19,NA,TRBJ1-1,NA,CASRRRSNTEAFF,TGTGCCAGTAGGAGACGGTCGAACACTGAAGCTTTCTTT
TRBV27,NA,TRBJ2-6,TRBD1,CASSPGGTGWSGANVLTF,TGTGCCAGCAGTCCAGGGGGGACAGGGTGGTCTGGGGCCAACGTCCTGACTTTC
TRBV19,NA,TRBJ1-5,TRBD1,CASQTGEGQPQHF,TGTGCCAGTCAGACAGGGGAGGGTCAGCCCCAGCATTTT
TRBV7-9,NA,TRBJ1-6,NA,CASARQVDNSPLHF,TGTGCCAGCGCCCGGCAGGTGGATAATTCACCCCTCCACTTT
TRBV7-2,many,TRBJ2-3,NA,CASSSIGDAQEDTQYF,TGTGCCAGCAGCTCCATAGGCGACGCCCAGGAGGATACGCAGTATTTT
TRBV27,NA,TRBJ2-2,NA,CASTGTKGELFF,TGTGCCAGCACGGGGACCAAGGGGGAGCTGTTTTTT
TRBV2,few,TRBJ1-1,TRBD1,CASSEEGADTEAFF,TGTGCCAGCAGTGAAGAGGGGGCGGACACTGAAGCTTTCTTT
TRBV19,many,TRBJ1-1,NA,CASRRDNKNTEAFF,TGTGCCAGTAGGCGGGACAATAAGAACACTGAAGCTTTCTTT
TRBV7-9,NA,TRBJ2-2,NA,CASSYETGAGNTGELFF,TGTGCCAGCAGCTATGAGACAGGAGCCGGGAACACCGGGGAGCTGTTTTTT
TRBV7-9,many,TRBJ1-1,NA,CASSLITVTEAFF,TGTGCCAGCAGCTTAATTACGGTCACTGAAGCTTTCTTT
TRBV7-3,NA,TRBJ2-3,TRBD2,CASSEGTSGGGDTQYF,TGTGCCAGCAGCGAGGGGACTAGTGGCGGAGGGGATACGCAGTATTTT
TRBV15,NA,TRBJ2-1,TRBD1,CATSRTEQGNEQFF,TGTGCCACCAGCAGGACGGAACAGGGGAATGAGCAGTTCTTC
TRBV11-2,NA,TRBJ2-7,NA,CASSLTSWAKVSYEQYF,TGTGCCAGCAGCTTAACATCGTGGGCAAAAGTCTCCTACGAGCAGTACTTC
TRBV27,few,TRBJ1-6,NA,CASSDGFTGSPLHF,TGTGCCAGCAGTGACGGATTTACGGGTTCACCCCTCCACTTT
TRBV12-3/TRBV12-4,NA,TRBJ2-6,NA,CASNPVGAGDSNVLTF,TGTGCCAGCAACCCTGTCGGGGCAGGGGATTCCAACGTCCTGACTTTC
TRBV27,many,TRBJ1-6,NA,CASSLRGPYSPLHF,TGTGCCAGCAGTTTACGGGGGCCCTATTCACCCCTCCACTTT
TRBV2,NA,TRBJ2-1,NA,CASSGVGVVYNGNEQFF,TGTGCCAGCAGTGGTGTCGGGGTTGTCTATAACGGGAATGAGCAGTTCTTC
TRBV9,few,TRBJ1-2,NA,CASSVDSTGAYGYTF,TGTGCCAGCAGCGTAGACTCTACAGGAGCGTATGGCTACACCTTC
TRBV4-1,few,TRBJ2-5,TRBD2,CASSHQAGDETQYF,TGCGCCAGCAGCCACCAAGCGGGGGACGAGACCCAGTACTTC
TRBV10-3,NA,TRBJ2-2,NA,CAISDEGVNTRELFF,TGTGCCATCAGTGACGAGGGAGTTAACACCAGGGAGCTGTTTTTT
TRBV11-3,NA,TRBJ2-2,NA,CASSFMGELFF,TGTGCCAGCAGCTTCATGGGGGAGCTGTTTTTT